The sequence of this T cell receptor (beta chain) was determined in a study of blood T cell repertoires in COVID-19. Between the trimmed V and J ends, which lost 6 bases and 1 base, there was a span of 3 bases. Germline lookup yields CDR1 LNHDA and CDR2 SQIVND (reference sequence). The CDR3 length is 11 residues. Original processing methods: Reference gene primer amplification gave nucleated cell count estimates. Sequenced by immunoSEQ multiplex PCR; TCRdb stores in-frame clones only, minus some. For V, J and clone size, that table is used; D and trimming come from the DNA. The table records over 400,000 clones, about 85% of them present only once.

The chain links TRBV19 to TRBJ1-1; no clear D gene. The sequenced sample was PBMCs or T cells enriched from blood (not recorded which). This TCR was recovered from a woman aged 55-70 years who had recovered from COVID-19. The CDR3 nucleotides read TGTGCCAGTAGGGCGAACACTGAAGCTTTCTTT. It specifies CASRANTEAFF.